This TCR beta chain was sequenced for a study of response to subunit inactivated influenza vaccine. General study results and limits: Each seasonal flu vaccination may recruit only limited new T cells, authors suggested.

TCRdb called the RT-PCR reads again in MiXCR, with one record for every CDR3 protein. The sample includes a few hundred thousand distinct CDR3 sequences, 12% to 15% seen only once; the top ten take 11%. This clonotype was seen more than once but under ten times. What it binds is unknown. CDR1 is SQVTM, CDR2 ANQGSEA, per germline. The ends lost 6 bases at V and 0 bases at J; junction bases unmatched: 2. This CDR3 has 13 amino acids. The receptor was isolated from a middle-aged man who received an inactivated influenza vaccine. Sequencing was performed on PBMCs from blood, taken roughly 12 days after vaccination. V is TRBV29-1 and J is TRBJ1-5; 7 bases map to TRBD1. The CDR3, as DNA: TGCAGCGTACAGGGGCATAGCAATCAGCCCCAGCATTTT. This gives the protein CSVQGHSNQPQHF.